The source of this T cell receptor beta chain is a study of T cell clonality in common variable immunodeficiency. At least ten counts were recorded for this clone. Its specificity is unknown. The read ends 3 residues shy of where the CDR3 ends; the end is completed using the germline J gene. Sequencing used immunoSEQ multiplex PCR; TCRdb keeps in-frame clones, though not all of them. This sample has about 37,000 clones, each found more than once. Broader study findings: Common variable immunodeficiency TCR beta sequences reportedly had fewer deletions and N-nucleotide insertions. Compared with controls, CVID subjects had fewer shared TCRbeta clones.

This CDR3 spans 17 amino acids. Germline CDR1 PRHDT, CDR2 FYEKMQ (reference sequence). With 2 bases clipped from V and 1 base from J, the junction kept 10 bases outside the gene matches. The source of this sequence is a person between 18 and 75 years old in good health. This chain links TRBV13 with TRBJ2-7; 8 nucleotides match TRBD1. Sequenced sample: peripheral blood mononuclear cells. CDR3 DNA (partial): TGTGCCAGCAGCTTAACACCTGACAGGGGAATTTCCTACGAG. Encoded protein: CASSLTPDRGISYE. The whole CDR3 region reads CASSLTPDRGISYEQYF.